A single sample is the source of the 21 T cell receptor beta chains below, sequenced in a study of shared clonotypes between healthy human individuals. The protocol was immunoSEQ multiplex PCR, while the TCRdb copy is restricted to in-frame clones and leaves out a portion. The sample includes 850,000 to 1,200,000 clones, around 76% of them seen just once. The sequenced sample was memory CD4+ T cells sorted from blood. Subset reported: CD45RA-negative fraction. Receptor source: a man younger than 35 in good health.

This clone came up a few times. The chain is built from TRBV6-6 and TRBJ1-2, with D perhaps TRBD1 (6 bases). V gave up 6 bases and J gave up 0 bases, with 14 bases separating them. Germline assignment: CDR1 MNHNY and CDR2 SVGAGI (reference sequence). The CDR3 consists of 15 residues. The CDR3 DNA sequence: TGTGCCAGCAGGGACACAGGGCTAACTAACTATGGCTACACCTTC. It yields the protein CASRDTGLTNYGYTF.

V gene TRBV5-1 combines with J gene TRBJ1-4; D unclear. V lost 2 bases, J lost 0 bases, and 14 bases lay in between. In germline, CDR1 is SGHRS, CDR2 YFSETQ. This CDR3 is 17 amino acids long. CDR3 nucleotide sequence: TGCGCCAGCAGCTTCTCAGGAAGCCAGGCAACTAATGAAAAACTGTTTTTT. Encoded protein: CASSFSGSQATNEKLFF.

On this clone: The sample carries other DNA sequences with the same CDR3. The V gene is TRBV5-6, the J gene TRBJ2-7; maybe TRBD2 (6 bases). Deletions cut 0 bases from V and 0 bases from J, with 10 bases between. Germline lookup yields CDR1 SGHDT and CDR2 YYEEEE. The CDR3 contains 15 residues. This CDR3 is CASSLVSGSSYEQYF. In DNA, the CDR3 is TGTGCCAGCAGCTTGGTTAGCGGAAGCTCCTACGAGCAGTACTTC.

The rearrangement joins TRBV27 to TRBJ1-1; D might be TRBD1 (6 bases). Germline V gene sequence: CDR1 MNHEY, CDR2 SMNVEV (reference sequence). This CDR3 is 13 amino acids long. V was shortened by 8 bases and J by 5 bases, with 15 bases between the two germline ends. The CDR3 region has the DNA TGTGCCAGCGGAACGCGGACAGCAACTGAAGCTTTCTTT. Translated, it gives CASGTRTATEAFF.

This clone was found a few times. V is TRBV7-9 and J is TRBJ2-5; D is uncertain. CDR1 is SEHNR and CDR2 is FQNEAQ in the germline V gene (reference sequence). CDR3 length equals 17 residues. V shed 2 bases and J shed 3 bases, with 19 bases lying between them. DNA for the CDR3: TGTGCCAGCAGCTTAATGATTAGAACCTCACCGAAAGAGACCCAGTACTTC. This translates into CASSLMIRTSPKETQYF.

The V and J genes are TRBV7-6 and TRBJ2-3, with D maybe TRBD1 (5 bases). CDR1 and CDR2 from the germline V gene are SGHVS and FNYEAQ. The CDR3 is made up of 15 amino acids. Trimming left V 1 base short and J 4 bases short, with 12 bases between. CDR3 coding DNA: TGTGCCAGCAGCTTAGAAGGGGCAACGGCAGATACGCAGTATTTT. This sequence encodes CASSLEGATADTQYF.

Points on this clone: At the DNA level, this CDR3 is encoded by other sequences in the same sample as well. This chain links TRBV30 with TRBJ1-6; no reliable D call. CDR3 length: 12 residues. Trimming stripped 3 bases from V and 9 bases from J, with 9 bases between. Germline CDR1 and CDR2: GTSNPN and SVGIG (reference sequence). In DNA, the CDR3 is TGTGCCTGGAGGGGAAACGGTTCACCCCTCCACTTT. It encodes CAWRGNGSPLHF. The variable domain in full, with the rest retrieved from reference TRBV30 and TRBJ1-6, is SQTIHQWPATLVQPVGSPLSLECTVEGTSNPNLYWYRQAAGRGLQLLFYSVGIGQISSEVPQNLSASRPQDRQFILSSKKLLLSDSGFYLCAWRGNGSPLHFGNGTRLTVT.

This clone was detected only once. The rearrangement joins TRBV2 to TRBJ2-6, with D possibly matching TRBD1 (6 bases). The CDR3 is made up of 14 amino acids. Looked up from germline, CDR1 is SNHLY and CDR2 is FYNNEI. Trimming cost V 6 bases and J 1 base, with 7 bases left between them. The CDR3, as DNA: TGTGCCAGCAGGCAGGGGTCTGGGGCCAACGTCCTGACTTTC. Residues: CASRQGSGANVLTF.

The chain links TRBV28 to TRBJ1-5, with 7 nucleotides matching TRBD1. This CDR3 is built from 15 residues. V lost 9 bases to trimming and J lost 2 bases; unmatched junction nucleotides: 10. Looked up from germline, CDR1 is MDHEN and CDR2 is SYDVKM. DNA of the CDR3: TGTGCCAGTGTAAAGAGGGGGCTCGGCAATCAGCCCCAGCATTTT. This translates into CASVKRGLGNQPQHF. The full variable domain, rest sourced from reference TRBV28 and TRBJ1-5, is DVKVTQSSRYLVKRTGEKVFLECVQDMDHENMFWYRQDPGLGLRLIYFSYDVKMKEKGDIPEGYSVSREKKERFSLILESASTNQTSMYLCASVKRGLGNQPQHFGDGTRLSIL.

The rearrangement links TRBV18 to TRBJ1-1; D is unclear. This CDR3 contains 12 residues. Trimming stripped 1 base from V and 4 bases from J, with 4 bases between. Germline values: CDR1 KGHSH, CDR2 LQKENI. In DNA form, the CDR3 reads TGTGCCAGCTCACCACAGCCCACTGAAGCTTTCTTT. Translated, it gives CASSPQPTEAFF.

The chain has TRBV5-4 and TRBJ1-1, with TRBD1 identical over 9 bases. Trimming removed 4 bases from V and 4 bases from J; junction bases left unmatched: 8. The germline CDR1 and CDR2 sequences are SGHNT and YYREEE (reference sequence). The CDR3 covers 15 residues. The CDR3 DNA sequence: TGTGCCAGCAGCAAAAACGACAGGGGGGGCACTGAAGCTTTCTTT. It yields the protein CASSKNDRGGTEAFF.

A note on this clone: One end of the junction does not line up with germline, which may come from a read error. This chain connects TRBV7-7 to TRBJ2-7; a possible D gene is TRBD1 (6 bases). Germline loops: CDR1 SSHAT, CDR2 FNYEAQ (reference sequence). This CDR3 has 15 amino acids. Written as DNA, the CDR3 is TGTGCTAGCAGCATTAGCCAGGGGTCGGGCTACGAGCAGTACTTC. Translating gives CASSISQGSGYEQYF.

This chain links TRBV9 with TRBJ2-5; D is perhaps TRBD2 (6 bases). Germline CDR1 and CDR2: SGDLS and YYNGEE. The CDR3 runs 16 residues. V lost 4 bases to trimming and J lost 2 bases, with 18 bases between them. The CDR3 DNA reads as TGTGCCAGCAGCCCAGGGACTGGCAAAGGACAAGAGACCCAGTACTTC. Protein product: CASSPGTGKGQETQYF.

This CDR3 reads CASSFKGNSHYEQYF. Here the CDR3 DNA reads TGTGCCAGCAGCTTTAAGGGTAACTCCCACTACGAGCAGTACTTC. The chain carries TRBV7-2 and TRBJ2-5; D ambiguous. The assigned J gene may be wrong: the sequence end matches TRBJ2-7 better. CDR1 and CDR2 (germline): SGHTA, FQGNSA. The CDR3 sequence is 15 residues long.

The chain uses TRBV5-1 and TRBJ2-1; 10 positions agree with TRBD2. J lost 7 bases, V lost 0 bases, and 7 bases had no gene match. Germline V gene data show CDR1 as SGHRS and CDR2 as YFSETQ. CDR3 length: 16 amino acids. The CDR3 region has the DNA TGCGCCAGCAGCTTGGAGGGGACTAGCGTTTTAAATGAGCAGTTCTTC. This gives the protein CASSLEGTSVLNEQFF.

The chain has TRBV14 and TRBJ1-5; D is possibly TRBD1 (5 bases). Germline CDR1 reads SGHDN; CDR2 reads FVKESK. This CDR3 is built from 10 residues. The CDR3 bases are TGTGCTCGGGGGGACCAGCCCCAGCATTTT. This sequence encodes CARGDQPQHF.

The CDR3 region is CASSYLLGGQGARETQYF. The CDR3, as DNA: TGTGCCAGCAGCTATTTACTGGGGGGACAGGGGGCAAGAGAGACCCAGTACTTC. This chain joins TRBV13 and TRBJ2-5; the match to TRBD1 covers 12 bases. The germline V gene has CDR1 PRHDT and CDR2 FYEKMQ (reference sequence). The length of the CDR3 is 18 residues. With 4 bases clipped from V and 4 bases from J, the junction kept 13 bases outside the gene matches.

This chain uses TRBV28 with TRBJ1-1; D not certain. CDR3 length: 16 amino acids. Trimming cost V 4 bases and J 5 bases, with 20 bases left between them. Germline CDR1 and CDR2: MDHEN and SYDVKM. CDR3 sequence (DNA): TGTGCCAGCAGTTCCCGGGAGGGTAAGTTGTGGACTGAAGCTTTCTTT. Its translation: CASSSREGKLWTEAFF.

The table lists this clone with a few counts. The CDR3 sequence: CASSRGQGAENYGYTF. The CDR3 bases are TGTGCCAGCAGCCGAGGACAGGGGGCGGAAAACTATGGCTACACCTTC. The chain uses TRBV7-9 and TRBJ1-2; 11 bases are a match to TRBD1. The germline gives CDR1 SEHNR, CDR2 FQNEAQ (reference sequence). Germline trimming cut 5 bases from V and 2 bases from J; bases unmatched to any gene: 7. The CDR3 runs 16 residues.

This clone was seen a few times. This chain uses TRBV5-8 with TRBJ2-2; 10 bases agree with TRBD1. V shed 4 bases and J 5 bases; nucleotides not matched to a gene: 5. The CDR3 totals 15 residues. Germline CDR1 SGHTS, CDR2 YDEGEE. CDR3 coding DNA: TGTGCCAGCAGCAAAAGACAGGGGGCGACCGGGGAGCTGTTTTTT. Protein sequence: CASSKRQGATGELFF.

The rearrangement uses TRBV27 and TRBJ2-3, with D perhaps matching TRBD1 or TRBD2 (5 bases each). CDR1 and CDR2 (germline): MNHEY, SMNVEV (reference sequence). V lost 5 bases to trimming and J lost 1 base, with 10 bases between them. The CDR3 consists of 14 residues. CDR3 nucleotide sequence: TGTGCCAGCAGTCTATTGGGGGGCACAGATACGCAGTATTTT. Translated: CASSLLGGTDTQYF.